The T cell receptor beta chain under discussion was sequenced for a study of blood T cell repertoires in COVID-19. Whole-study context: Both acute and convalescent COVID-19 samples were obtained from the United States, Italy and Spain. PBMCs, B-cell-depleted T cells, or T cells were the source of the cDNA or gDNA that made up the material.

Germline V gene sequence: CDR1 MNHEY, CDR2 SVGAGI. V was cut by 2 bases and J by 7 bases, with 6 bases left in between. The CDR3 contains 12 residues. The authors' processing: How many nucleated cells were present was estimated from reference gene primer amplification. Generated by immunoSEQ multiplex PCR, the TCRdb table keeps only in-frame clones and is missing some. D and trimming were read from the DNA, whereas the V and J calls and clone size are those reported in that table. The sample lists under 55,000 clones; 79% were seen once. This receptor was obtained from a man aged 65 to 79 with acute or convalescent COVID-19. The rearrangement links TRBV6-5 to TRBJ1-5; no definite D call. The sample comprised peripheral blood. The CDR3 sequence: CASSYGEQPQHF. In nucleotides, the CDR3 is TGTGCCAGCAGTTACGGGGAGCAGCCCCAGCATTTT.